The T cell receptor (beta chain) described here comes from a study of blood T cell repertoires in COVID-19 (TCRdb year 2020). Study-wide context: Samples from collaborators originated in the United States, Italy and Spain and spanned both the acute and convalescent phases of COVID-19. The prospective study material was composed of cDNA or gDNA derived from T cells, B-cell-depleted T cells, or PBMCs. The dataset comprised deeply sampled blood TCRbeta repertoires from subjects exposed to, actively infected with, or recovered from COVID-19. The repertoires were released in a freely available public database intended as a resource for research on the immune response to SARS-CoV-2. The samples were drawn from the first 160 participants of the ongoing ImmuneRACE study and from 1,254 subjects provided by 6 global collaborators. A de-identified subject ID, COVID-19 status, age in years and sex were almost always included in the sample metadata. Where available, HLA class I and class II types were obtained from metadata supplied by the sample provider rather than from assay-based typing. What the work shows at the level of the full study, not this receptor alone: Clinical and demographic metadata were provided uncurated, with the amount varying by source and participant.

From its cysteine to its phenylalanine, the CDR3 spans 19 amino acids. Only the CDR3 portion is preserved as DNA: 57 bases, with reading frame beginning at the first base. V lost 6 bases and J lost 0 bases; the stretch between them is 27 bases long. The germline V gene provides CDR1 MDHEN and CDR2 SYDVKM. The immunoSEQ Assay, a bias-controlled multiplex PCR, was used to amplify TCRbeta CDR3 regions from genomic DNA. The source study handled its data this way. Nucleated cell counts per sample were estimated from amplification of reference gene primers within the assay. Sequence reads were collapsed and filtered to measure the absolute abundance of every unique TCRbeta CDR3 rearrangement. For each sample, productive Simpson clonality was calculated by taking the square root of Simpson's diversity index across productive rearrangements. Not all clones reach the TCRdb copy of this immuneACCESS table, which keeps in-frame sequences only. Checked studies attribute under half of the gap to unresolved V genes and leave the rest unexplained. Clone size and V and J calls were adopted from that table, with D and trimming inferred from the DNA. The table for this sample lists roughly 350,000 clones; 87% of them were counted only once. The top ten clones comprise about 6% of the sample.

In Seattle, one collaborating source enrolled patients while the infection was active and tracked those patients longitudinally over the course of disease. Each collaborating institution followed its own protocols to collect whole blood in K2EDTA tubes. For TCRbeta analysis, collaborators shipped samples in one of three forms: frozen whole blood, isolated PBMCs, or DNA extracted from either of those sample types. On this clone itself: This receptor's antigen is unknown. No much larger clone exists at a distance of one base, and base qualities are not known.

Sequencing was performed on peripheral blood. The sequence is built from TRBV28 and TRBJ2-7; TRBD1 might be the D gene, on 5 matching bases. The TCR sequence derives from a woman aged 45-59 years with COVID-19, enrolled during active disease. The CDR3 here reads CASSLTLSFRTPVSYEQYF. The DNA is TGTGCCAGCAGCCTTACCCTATCTTTTCGGACACCGGTCTCCTACGAGCAGTACTTC.